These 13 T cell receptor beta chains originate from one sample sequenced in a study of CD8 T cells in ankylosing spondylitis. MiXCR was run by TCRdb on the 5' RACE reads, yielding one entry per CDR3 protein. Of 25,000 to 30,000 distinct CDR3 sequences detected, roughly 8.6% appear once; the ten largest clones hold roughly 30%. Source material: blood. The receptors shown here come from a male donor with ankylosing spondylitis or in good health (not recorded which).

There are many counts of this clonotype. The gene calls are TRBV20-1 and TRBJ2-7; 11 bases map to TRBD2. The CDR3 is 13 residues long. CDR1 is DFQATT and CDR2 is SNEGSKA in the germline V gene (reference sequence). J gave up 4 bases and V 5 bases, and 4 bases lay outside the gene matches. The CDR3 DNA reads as TGCAGTGCTCTGGGACTAGCGGTTTACGAGCAGTACGTC. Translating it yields CSALGLAVYEQYV.

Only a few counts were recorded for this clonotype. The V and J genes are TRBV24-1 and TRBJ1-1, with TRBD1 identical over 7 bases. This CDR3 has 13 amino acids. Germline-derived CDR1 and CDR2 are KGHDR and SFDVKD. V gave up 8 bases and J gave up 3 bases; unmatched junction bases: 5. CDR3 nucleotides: TGTGCCACCAAGGGGGCGCGGGACACTGAAGCTTTCTTT. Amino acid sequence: CATKGARDTEAFF.

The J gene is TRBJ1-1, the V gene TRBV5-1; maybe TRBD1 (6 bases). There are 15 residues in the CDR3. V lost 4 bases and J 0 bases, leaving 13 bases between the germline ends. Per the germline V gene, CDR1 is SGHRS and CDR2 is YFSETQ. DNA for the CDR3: TGCGCCAGCAGCCCTGAACAGGGATTGAACACTGAAGCTTTCTTT. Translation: CASSPEQGLNTEAFF.

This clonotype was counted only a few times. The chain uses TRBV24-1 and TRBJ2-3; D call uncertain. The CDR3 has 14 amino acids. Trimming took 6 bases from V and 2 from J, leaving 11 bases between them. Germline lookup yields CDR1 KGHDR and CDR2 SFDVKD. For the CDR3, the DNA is TGTGCCACCAGTCGAGATTTATACACAGATACGCAGTATTTT. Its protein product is CATSRDLYTDTQYF.

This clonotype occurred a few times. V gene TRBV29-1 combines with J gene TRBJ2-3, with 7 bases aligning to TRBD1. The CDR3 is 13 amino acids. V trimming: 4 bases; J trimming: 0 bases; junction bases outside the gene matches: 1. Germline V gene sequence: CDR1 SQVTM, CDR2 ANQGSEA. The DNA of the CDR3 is TGCAGCGTTGTGACAGGGAGCACAGATACGCAGTATTTT. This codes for CSVVTGSTDTQYF.

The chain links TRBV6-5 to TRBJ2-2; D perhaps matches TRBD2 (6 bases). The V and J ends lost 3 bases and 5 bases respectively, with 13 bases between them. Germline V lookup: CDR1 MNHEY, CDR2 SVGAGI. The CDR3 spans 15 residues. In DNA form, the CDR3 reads TGTGCCAGCAGTTATCTCACCCGGGGGACCGGGGAGCTGTTTTTT. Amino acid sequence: CASSYLTRGTGELFF.

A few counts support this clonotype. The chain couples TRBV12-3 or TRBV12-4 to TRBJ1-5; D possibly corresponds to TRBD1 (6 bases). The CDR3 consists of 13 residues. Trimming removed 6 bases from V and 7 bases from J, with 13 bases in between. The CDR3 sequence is CASRSGEGQPQHF. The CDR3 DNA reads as TGTGCCAGCAGGTCAGGGGAAGGACAGCCCCAGCATTTT.

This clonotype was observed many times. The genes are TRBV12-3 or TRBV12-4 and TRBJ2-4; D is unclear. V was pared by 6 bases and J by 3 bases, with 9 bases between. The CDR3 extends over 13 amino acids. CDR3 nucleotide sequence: TGTGCCAGCAGCCTACTACACAAAAACATTCAGTACTTC. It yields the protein CASSLLHKNIQYF.

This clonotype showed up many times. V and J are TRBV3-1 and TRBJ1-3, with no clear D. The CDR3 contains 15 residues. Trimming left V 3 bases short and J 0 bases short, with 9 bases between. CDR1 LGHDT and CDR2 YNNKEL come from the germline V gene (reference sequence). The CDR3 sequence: CASSQAGRSGNTIYF. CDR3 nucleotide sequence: TGTGCCAGCAGCCAGGCCGGCCGCTCTGGAAACACCATATATTTT.

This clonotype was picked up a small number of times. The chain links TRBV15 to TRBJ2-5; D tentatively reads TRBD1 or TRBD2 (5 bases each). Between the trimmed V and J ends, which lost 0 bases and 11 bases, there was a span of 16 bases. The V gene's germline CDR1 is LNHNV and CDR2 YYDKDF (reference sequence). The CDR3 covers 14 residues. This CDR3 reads CATSRDREGNRQYF. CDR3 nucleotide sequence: TGTGCCACCAGCAGAGATCGCGAGGGGAATAGGCAGTACTTC.

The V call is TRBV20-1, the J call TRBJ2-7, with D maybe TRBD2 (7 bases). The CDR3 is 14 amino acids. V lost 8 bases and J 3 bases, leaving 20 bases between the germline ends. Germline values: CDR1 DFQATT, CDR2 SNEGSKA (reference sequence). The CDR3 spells CSLGRGGGIYEQYF. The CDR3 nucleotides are TGCAGTCTGGGGAGGGGGGGAGGCATCTACGAGCAGTACTTC.

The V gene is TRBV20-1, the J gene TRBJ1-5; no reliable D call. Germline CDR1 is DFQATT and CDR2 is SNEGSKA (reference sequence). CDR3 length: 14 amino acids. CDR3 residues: CSPRSGNSNQPQHF. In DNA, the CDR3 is TGCAGCCCGAGGTCGGGTAATAGCAATCAGCCCCAGCATTTT.

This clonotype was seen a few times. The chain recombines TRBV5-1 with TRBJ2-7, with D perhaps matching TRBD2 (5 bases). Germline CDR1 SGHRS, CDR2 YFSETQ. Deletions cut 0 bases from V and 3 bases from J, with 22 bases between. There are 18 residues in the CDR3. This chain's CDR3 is CASSLEVARVQGYYEQYF. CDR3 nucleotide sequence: TGCGCCAGCAGCTTGGAGGTGGCGCGGGTCCAAGGATACTACGAGCAGTACTTC.